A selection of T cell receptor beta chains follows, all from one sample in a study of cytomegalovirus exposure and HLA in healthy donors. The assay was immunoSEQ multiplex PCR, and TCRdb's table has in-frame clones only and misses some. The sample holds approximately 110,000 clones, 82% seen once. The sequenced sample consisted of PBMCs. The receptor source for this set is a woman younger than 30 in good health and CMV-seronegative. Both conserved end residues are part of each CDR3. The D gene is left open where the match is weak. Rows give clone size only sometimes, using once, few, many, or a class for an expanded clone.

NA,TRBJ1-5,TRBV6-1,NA,CASRTHLASNQPQHF,TGTGCCAGCAGGACCCATTTAGCGAGCAATCAGCCCCAGCATTTT
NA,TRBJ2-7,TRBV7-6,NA,CASSLGQGGEQYF,TGTGCCAGCAGCTTAGGTCAGGGCGGCGAGCAGTACTTC
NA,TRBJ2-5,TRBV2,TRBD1,CASDSQGAETQYF,TGTGCCAGCGACTCACAGGGGGCCGAGACCCAGTACTTC
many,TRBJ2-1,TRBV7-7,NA,CASSSQQDNEQFF,TGTGCCAGCAGCTCCCAACAGGACAATGAGCAGTTCTTC
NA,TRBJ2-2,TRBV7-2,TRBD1,CASSLVGQGIGELFF,TGTGCCAGCAGCTTAGTAGGACAGGGGATCGGGGAGCTGTTTTTT
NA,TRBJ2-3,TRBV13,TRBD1,CASSDRDRVTDTQYF,TGTGCCAGCAGCGACCGGGACAGGGTCACAGATACGCAGTATTTT
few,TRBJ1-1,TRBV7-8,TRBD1,CASSVTQGAHTEAFF,TGTGCCAGCAGCGTAACACAGGGGGCGCATACTGAAGCTTTCTTT
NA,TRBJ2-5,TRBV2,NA,CASSEAGLPQETQYF,TGTGCCAGCAGTGAGGCGGGGCTGCCACAAGAGACCCAGTACTTC
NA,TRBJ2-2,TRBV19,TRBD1,CASSNGQANTGELFF,TGTGCCAGTAGTAACGGACAGGCGAACACCGGGGAGCTGTTTTTT
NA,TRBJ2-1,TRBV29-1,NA,CSVVLGSVEVF,TGCAGCGTTGTATTGGGTTCCGTGGAGGTCTTC
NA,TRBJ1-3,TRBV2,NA,CASTRGSPGNTIYF,TGTGCCAGCACCCGCGGTAGTCCTGGAAACACCATATATTTT
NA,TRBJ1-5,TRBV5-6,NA,CASSWGVNQPQHF,TGTGCCAGCAGCTGGGGAGTTAATCAGCCCCAGCATTTT
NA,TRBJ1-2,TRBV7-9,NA,CASSLGGANYGYTF,TGTGCCAGCAGCTTAGGGGGGGCTAACTATGGCTACACCTTC
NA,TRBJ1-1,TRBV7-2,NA,CASSTQGIAAFF,TGTGCCAGCAGCACCCAGGGGATTGCAGCTTTCTTT
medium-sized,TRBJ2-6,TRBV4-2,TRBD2,CASSQDGGAGANVLTF,TGTGCCAGCAGCCAAGATGGGGGGGCTGGGGCCAACGTCCTGACTTTC
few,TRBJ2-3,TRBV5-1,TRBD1,CASSSGQGEDTQYF,TGCGCCAGCAGCTCGGGACAGGGGGAAGATACGCAGTATTTT
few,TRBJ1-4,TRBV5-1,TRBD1,CASRLQGAVSNEKLFF,TGCGCCAGCAGGCTTCAGGGGGCAGTGTCTAATGAAAAACTGTTTTTT
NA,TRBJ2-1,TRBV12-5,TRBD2,CASGYLLPGLATALSHEQFF,TGTGCTAGTGGTTACCTCCTACCGGGACTAGCGACGGCCCTTTCCCATGAGCAGTTCTTC
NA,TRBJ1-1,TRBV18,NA,CASSLQGENTEAFF,TGTGCCAGCTCACTACAGGGAGAGAACACTGAAGCTTTCTTT
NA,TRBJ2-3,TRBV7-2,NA,CASSRTVSTDTQYF,TGTGCCAGCAGCAGGACAGTAAGCACAGATACGCAGTATTTT
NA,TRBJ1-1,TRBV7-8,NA,CASSSRMENTEAFF,TGTGCCAGCAGCTCGAGGATGGAGAACACTGAAGCTTTCTTT
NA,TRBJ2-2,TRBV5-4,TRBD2,CASSLAGGLDTGELFF,TGTGCCAGCAGCTTAGCGGGGGGGCTAGACACCGGGGAGCTGTTTTTT
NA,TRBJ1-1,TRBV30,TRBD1,CAWMRTGDTEAFF,TGTGCCTGGATGAGGACAGGGGACACTGAAGCTTTCTTT
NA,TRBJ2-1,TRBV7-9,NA,CASSLTSNEQFF,TGTGCCAGCAGCTTGACTAGCAATGAGCAGTTCTTC
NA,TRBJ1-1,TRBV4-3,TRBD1,CASSQEGAGTGVTEAFF,TGCGCCAGCAGCCAAGAAGGTGCCGGGACAGGAGTCACTGAAGCTTTCTTT
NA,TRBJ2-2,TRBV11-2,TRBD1,CASSLTGDPTLNTGELFF,TGTGCCAGCAGCTTAACAGGGGACCCTACCTTGAACACCGGGGAGCTGTTTTTT
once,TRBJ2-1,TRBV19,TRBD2,CASSFSSGLSYNEQFF,TGTGCCAGTAGTTTTTCTAGCGGGCTCTCCTACAATGAGCAGTTCTTC
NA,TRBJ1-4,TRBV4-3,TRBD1,CASSQVRQGIGKLFF,TGCGCCAGCAGCCAAGTTAGACAGGGAATCGGGAAACTGTTTTTT
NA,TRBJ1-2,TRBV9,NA,CASSVQGLDGYTF,TGTGCCAGCAGCGTACAGGGGCTTGATGGCTACACCTTC
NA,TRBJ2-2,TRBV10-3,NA,CAISEENTGELFF,TGTGCCATCAGTGAGGAGAACACCGGGGAGCTGTTTTTT
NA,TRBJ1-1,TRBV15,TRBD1,CATSWNPGQLTNTEAFF,TGTGCCACCAGCTGGAACCCGGGACAGTTGACGAACACTGAAGCTTTCTTT
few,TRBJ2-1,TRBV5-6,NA,CASSLTGAIDEQFF,TGTGCCAGCAGCTTGACGGGAGCGATCGATGAGCAGTTCTTC
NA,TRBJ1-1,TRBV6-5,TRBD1,CASSPGQGNTEAFF,TGTGCCAGCAGCCCCGGACAGGGCAACACTGAAGCTTTCTTT
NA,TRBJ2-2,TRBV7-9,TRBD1,CASSSRGTGDEGGELFF,TGTGCCAGCAGCTCCCGGGGGACAGGAGACGAGGGCGGGGAGCTGTTTTTT
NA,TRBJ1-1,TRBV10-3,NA,CAISRELNTEAFF,TGTGCCATCAGCCGGGAGTTAAACACTGAAGCTTTCTTT
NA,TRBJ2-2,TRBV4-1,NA,CASSQTGNTGELFF,TGCGCCAGCAGCCAGACAGGGAACACCGGGGAGCTGTTTTTT
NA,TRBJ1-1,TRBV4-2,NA,CASSQAPSTEAFF,TGTGCCAGCAGCCAAGCGCCCAGTACTGAAGCTTTCTTT
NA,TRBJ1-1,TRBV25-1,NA,CASSTSREITEAFF,TGTGCCAGCAGTACGTCCCGGGAGATCACTGAAGCTTTCTTT
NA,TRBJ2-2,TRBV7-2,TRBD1,CASSLVGTGPGELFF,TGTGCCAGCAGCTTAGTTGGGACAGGGCCCGGGGAGCTGTTTTTT